One sample yielded the 30 T cell receptor beta chains listed below, sequenced in a study of spatial heterogeneity in lung cancer. Documented time point: blood at routine non-recurrence follow-up after resection. MiXCR was run by TCRdb on the 5' RACE reads, yielding one entry per CDR3 protein. Of 9,500 to 12,000 distinct CDR3 sequences listed, 9.5% to 13% are singletons. Material: PBMCs, obtained at follow-up. These receptors were obtained from a female donor with early-stage non-small cell lung cancer.

Ten or more counts support this clonotype. The V call is TRBV11-2, the J call TRBJ2-5, with 9 bases matching TRBD1. Trimming cost V 4 bases and J 4 bases; bases outside gene matches: 13. The CDR3 loop spans 17 amino acids. CDR1 and CDR2 (germline): SGHAT, FQNNGV. The CDR3 spells CASSWGPGQGQSETQYF. As DNA, the CDR3 is TGTGCCAGCAGCTGGGGACCGGGACAGGGACAATCAGAGACCCAGTACTTC. The full variable domain, rest sourced from reference TRBV11-2 and TRBJ2-5, is EAGVAQSPRYKIIEKRQSVAFWCNPISGHATLYWYQQILGQGPKLLIQFQNNGVVDDSQLPKDRFSAERLKGVDSTLKIQPAKLEDSAVYLCASSWGPGQGQSETQYFGPGTRLLVL.

By share, this clonotype counts as medium-sized. This chain uses TRBV27 with TRBJ1-1; D is possibly TRBD1 (6 bases). Germline V gene data show CDR1 as MNHEY and CDR2 as SMNVEV (reference sequence). The length of the CDR3 is 14 residues. Trimming pared 6 bases from V and 3 bases from J, leaving 14 bases between. CDR3 sequence reads: CASRRGGQDTEAFF. The CDR3, as DNA: TGTGCCAGCAGGCGCGGGGGGCAGGACACTGAAGCTTTCTTT.

A few counts support this clonotype. This CDR3 reads CASRQTGFSYEQYF. In nucleotides, the CDR3 is TGTGCCAGCAGGCAGACAGGGTTCTCCTACGAGCAGTACTTC. The chain joins TRBV6-6 to TRBJ2-7, with 7 bases matching TRBD1. After removal of 6 bases from V and 0 bases from J, the junction contained 5 bases not matched to a gene. The germline V gene has CDR1 MNHNY and CDR2 SVGAGI (reference sequence). The CDR3 contains 14 residues.

By sample share, this clonotype is medium-sized (0.01 to 0.1%). J is TRBJ2-3 and V is TRBV27, with 10 nucleotides matching TRBD2. V was clipped by 7 bases and J by 1 base; unmatched bases: 8. The CDR3 has 16 amino acids. Germline V gene sequence: CDR1 MNHEY, CDR2 SMNVEV (reference sequence). DNA of the CDR3: TGTGCCAGCACCATTAGCGGGGGGTACCGCACAGATACGCAGTATTTT. This sequence encodes CASTISGGYRTDTQYF.

V and J are TRBV12-3 or TRBV12-4 and TRBJ2-5, with 8 bases identical to TRBD1. The CDR3 has 14 amino acids. V lost 5 bases to trimming and J lost 6 bases; unmatched junction nucleotides: 8. In DNA, the CDR3 is TGTGCCAGCAGTCCCACAGGGGGACGAAAGACCCAGTACTTC. Translation: CASSPTGGRKTQYF.

Many counts were recorded for this clonotype. V and J are TRBV9 and TRBJ2-1; no clear D. In germline, CDR1 is SGDLS, CDR2 YYNGEE. V shed 0 bases and J shed 5 bases, with 6 bases lying between them. The CDR3 totals 13 residues. CDR3 in amino acids: CASSVVLDNEQFF. In DNA form, the CDR3 reads TGTGCCAGCAGCGTAGTGCTGGACAATGAGCAGTTCTTC.

Only a few counts were recorded for this clonotype. The V and J genes are TRBV20-1 and TRBJ2-3, with D maybe TRBD2 (5 bases). This CDR3 region has 14 residues. CDR1 and CDR2 (germline): DFQATT, SNEGSKA (reference sequence). The V and J ends lost 1 base and 6 bases respectively, with 14 bases between them. CDR3 in DNA: TGCAGTGCTAGAGCGGGAATCTACGGGGATACGCAGTATTTT. Protein product: CSARAGIYGDTQYF.

Relative to its sample, this clonotype is large. The chain carries TRBV7-6 and TRBJ2-1; 10 bases are a match to TRBD2. Germline CDR1 and CDR2: SGHVS and FNYEAQ. The junction had 10 bases not matched to a gene; V was cut back by 4 bases and J by 4 bases. The CDR3 sequence is 17 residues long. This chain's CDR3 is CASSSRLAGTNYNEQFF. The CDR3 nucleotides read TGTGCCAGCAGCTCCAGACTAGCGGGTACTAATTACAATGAGCAGTTCTTC.

This clonotype appeared many times. CDR3 residues: CASSLTPGVTGELFF. The CDR3 coding sequence is TGTGCCAGCAGCCTCACGCCGGGGGTCACCGGGGAGCTGTTTTTT. The chain carries TRBV7-8 and TRBJ2-2; weak D call: TRBD2 (6 bases). Trimming left V 5 bases short and J 4 bases short, with 14 bases between. There are 15 residues in the CDR3. Germline V gene data show CDR1 as SGHVS and CDR2 as FQNEAQ. The full variable domain, rest sourced from reference TRBV7-8 and TRBJ2-2, is GAGVSQSPRYKVAKRGQDVALRCDPISGHVSLFWYQQALGQGPEFLTYFQNEAQLDKSGLPSDRFFAERPEGSVSTLKIQRTQQEDSAVYLCASSLTPGVTGELFFGEGSRLTVL.

This clonotype was detected ten times or more. In nucleotides, the CDR3 is TGTGCCAGCAGGCCCAGCCATAGCGGGGGGGGTGGTGAGCAGTTCTTC. It codes for CASRPSHSGGGGEQFF. The chain employs TRBV6-6 and TRBJ2-1, with 11 bases lining up with TRBD2. The CDR3 runs to 16 residues. CDR1 and CDR2 from the germline V gene are MNHNY and SVGAGI (reference sequence). The V gene end was trimmed by 6 bases and the J gene end by 9 bases; junction bases not matched to a gene: 13.

The chain recombines TRBV4-1 with TRBJ1-1; D gene ambiguous. The CDR3 contains 19 residues. The V end was cut by 0 bases, the J end by 0 bases, with 20 bases between. CDR1 is MGHRA, CDR2 YSYEKL, per germline. CDR3 DNA sequence: TGCGCCAGCAGCCAAGACGGCACGAGGCCAAAGCTTTTGAACACTGAAGCTTTCTTT. Protein sequence: CASSQDGTRPKLLNTEAFF.

There are many counts of this clonotype. This sequence joins TRBV7-6 and TRBJ2-7; 13 bases are shared with TRBD2. V lost 3 bases to trimming and J lost 4 bases; unmatched junction nucleotides: 18. This CDR3 is 20 amino acids long. Germline V CDR1 and CDR2: SGHVS, FNYEAQ. CDR3 DNA: TGTGCCAGCAGCTTCGAATCCGGACTAGCGGGAGCTCGGGAGAATTACGAGCAGTACTTC. Translating it yields CASSFESGLAGARENYEQYF.

The DNA for the CDR3 is TGTGCCAGCGGACCTTCGGGGGAGGAGACCCAGTACTTC. Protein: CASGPSGEETQYF. V usage is TRBV7-9 and J usage is TRBJ2-5, with a tentative D call TRBD2 (6 bases). Germline V gene lookup returns CDR1 SEHNR and CDR2 FQNEAQ (reference sequence). The V gene lost 8 bases and the J gene lost 5 bases, with 15 bases spanning the gap. The CDR3 covers 13 residues.

This rearrangement joins TRBV6-1 to TRBJ2-3; D is unresolved. Trimming pared 7 bases from V and 0 bases from J, leaving 11 bases between. CDR3 size: 14 residues. Germline loops: CDR1 MNHNS, CDR2 SASEGT. Here the CDR3 reads CASNLVGSTDTQYF. DNA of the CDR3: TGTGCCAGCAACCTCGTTGGTAGCACAGATACGCAGTATTTT.

This clonotype was picked up many times. V and J are TRBV19 and TRBJ2-6; TRBD2 matches 7 bases. The CDR3 length is 18 residues. Trimming took 4 bases from V and 0 from J; bases not matched to a gene: 9. The germline V gene encodes CDR1 LNHDA and CDR2 SQIVND (reference sequence). In nucleotides, the CDR3 is TGTGCCAGTAGTACCCTAGCGGTCAAGAGCTCTGGGGCCAACGTCCTGACTTTC. Its translation is CASSTLAVKSSGANVLTF.

This clonotype came up many times. The rearrangement links TRBV27 to TRBJ2-7; perhaps TRBD2 as D (6 bases). CDR3 size: 15 residues. The ends were cut back, 2 bases at V and 4 bases at J, with 15 bases in the middle. Per the germline V gene, CDR1 is MNHEY and CDR2 is SMNVEV (reference sequence). CDR3 region: CASSLMAGSLYEQYF. CDR3 DNA sequence: TGTGCCAGCAGTTTAATGGCGGGGTCCCTTTACGAGCAGTACTTC.

Ten or more counts support this clonotype. The CDR3 loop reads CSVTGNQETQYF. CDR3 DNA: TGCAGCGTGACCGGGAACCAAGAGACCCAGTACTTC. V is TRBV29-1 and J is TRBJ2-5; a possible D gene is TRBD2 (5 bases). CDR1 is SQVTM and CDR2 is ANQGSEA in the germline V gene. Trimming took 6 bases from V and 0 from J, leaving 8 bases between them. The CDR3 is 12 residues long. Drawing the rest from reference TRBV29-1 and TRBJ2-5, the complete variable domain is SAVISQKPSRDICQRGTSLTIQCQVDSQVTMMFWYRQQPGQSLTLIATANQGSEATYESGFVIDKFPISRPNLTFSTLTVSNMSPEDSSIYLCSVTGNQETQYFGPGTRLLVL.

In this sample, this clonotype turned up many times. The V call is TRBV7-9, the J call TRBJ1-1; D not certain. The germline CDR1 and CDR2 sequences are SEHNR and FQNEAQ (reference sequence). V was trimmed by 1 base and J by 5 bases, leaving 5 bases between them. CDR3 size: 12 residues. This CDR3 is CASSLVSTEAFF. In nucleotides, the CDR3 is TGTGCCAGCAGCTTAGTTTCGACTGAAGCTTTCTTT. The complete variable domain, with remaining parts taken from reference TRBV7-9 and TRBJ1-1, reads DTGVSQNPRHKITKRGQNVTFRCDPISEHNRLYWYRQTLGQGPEFLTYFQNEAQLEKSRLLSDRFSAERPKGSFSTLEIQRTEQGDSAMYLCASSLVSTEAFFGQGTRLTVV.

By its share, this clonotype is large (0.1 to 1%). V gene TRBV5-4 combines with J gene TRBJ2-3, with 8 bases matching TRBD2. There are 15 residues in the CDR3. CDR1 is SGHNT, CDR2 YYREEE, per germline (reference sequence). J was trimmed by 4 bases and V by 3 bases; bases with no gene match: 7. CDR3 amino acids: CASSYPGLVPDTQYF. In DNA form, the CDR3 reads TGTGCCAGCAGCTACCCGGGACTAGTTCCAGATACGCAGTATTTT.

This clonotype is medium-sized (0.01 to 0.1%) within its sample. The rearrangement links TRBV29-1 to TRBJ1-2; unclear D gene. The CDR3 sequence is 13 residues long. Germline values: CDR1 SQVTM, CDR2 ANQGSEA. V shed 0 bases and J shed 5 bases, with 10 bases lying between them. CDR3 DNA: TGCAGCGTTGAAGATCAGGACGGTTATGGCTACACCTTC. This codes for CSVEDQDGYGYTF.

This clonotype was observed many times. This chain uses TRBV7-9 with TRBJ2-1, with TRBD2 matching over 10 bases. CDR1 and CDR2 from the germline V gene are SEHNR and FQNEAQ (reference sequence). CDR3 size: 16 residues. After removal of 3 bases from V and 7 bases from J, the junction contained 9 bases not matched to a gene. The DNA for the CDR3 is TGTGCCAGCAGCTTCAGGGCTAGCGGGAGTAGAAATGAGCAGTTCTTC. Protein sequence: CASSFRASGSRNEQFF.

In this sample, this clonotype turned up many times. The chain joins TRBV28 to TRBJ2-2, with a tentative D call TRBD1 (5 bases). Germline assignment: CDR1 MDHEN and CDR2 SYDVKM. This CDR3 region has 15 residues. V was cut by 2 bases and J by 5 bases, with 12 bases left in between. The CDR3 DNA reads as TGTGCCAGCAGTTTAAGCGCAGGGTTAACCGGGGAGCTGTTTTTT. Its protein is CASSLSAGLTGELFF.

This clonotype has at least ten counts. The chain is built from TRBV20-1 and TRBJ2-7; D is perhaps TRBD2 (7 bases). The CDR3 has 15 amino acids. Between the trimmed V and J ends, which lost 0 bases and 0 bases, there was a span of 12 bases. Germline V gene lookup returns CDR1 DFQATT and CDR2 SNEGSKA (reference sequence). The CDR3 reads CSARDLRGGSYEQYF. Written as DNA, the CDR3 is TGCAGTGCTAGAGATTTGAGGGGGGGCTCCTACGAGCAGTACTTC.

There are many counts of this clonotype. V gene TRBV5-6 combines with J gene TRBJ1-3; D may be TRBD1 (5 bases). Germline V lookup: CDR1 SGHDT, CDR2 YYEEEE. With 2 bases removed from V and 0 bases from J, the gap between germline ends came to 9 bases. This CDR3 contains 15 residues. DNA of the CDR3: TGTGCCAGCAGCTTCTGGGGGTTCTCTGGAAACACCATATATTTT. Encoded protein: CASSFWGFSGNTIYF.

This clonotype was detected ten times or more. The chain joins TRBV7-9 to TRBJ1-6, with D unresolved. Deletions cut 6 bases from V and 0 bases from J, with 15 bases between. The germline V gene encodes CDR1 SEHNR and CDR2 FQNEAQ (reference sequence). The CDR3 extends over 17 amino acids. CDR3 amino acids: CASSFGTVSSYNSPLHF. CDR3 coding DNA: TGTGCCAGCAGTTTTGGAACTGTGAGCTCCTATAATTCACCCCTCCACTTT.

The chain couples TRBV11-2 to TRBJ2-3, with D possibly matching TRBD2 (5 bases). V was clipped by 5 bases and J by 7 bases, with 10 bases between them. Germline V gene lookup returns CDR1 SGHAT and CDR2 FQNNGV. The CDR3 sequence is 12 residues long. CDR3: CASSVGANTQYF. Here the CDR3 DNA reads TGTGCCAGCAGCGTGGGAGCGAATACGCAGTATTTT.

This clonotype was recorded at least ten times. The chain uses TRBV30 and TRBJ1-2; 8 positions match TRBD1. The CDR3 totals 16 residues. The V gene's germline CDR1 is GTSNPN and CDR2 SVGIG (reference sequence). The V gene end was trimmed by 0 bases and the J gene end by 3 bases; junction bases not matched to a gene: 9. In DNA, the CDR3 is TGTGCCTGGAGTGTACAGGGGGGCCCCCTGGACTATGGCTACACCTTC. This codes for CAWSVQGGPLDYGYTF.

This clonotype came up many times. V usage is TRBV9 and J usage is TRBJ2-3; D uncertain. The CDR3 runs 14 residues. Trimming shortened V by 0 bases and J by 1 base, and 6 bases separated the two germline ends. Looked up from germline, CDR1 is SGDLS and CDR2 is YYNGEE. The CDR3 DNA follows: TGTGCCAGCAGCGTAGTTGGGGGCACAGATACGCAGTATTTT. As protein: CASSVVGGTDTQYF.

This clonotype was counted at least ten times. CDR3 in amino acids: CASSPDRGGSYEQYF. The CDR3 bases are TGTGCCAGCAGTCCGGACAGGGGAGGGTCCTACGAGCAGTACTTC. The chain has TRBV9 and TRBJ2-7; 9 nucleotides line up with TRBD1. With V trimmed by 5 bases and J by 1 base, 7 bases remained unmatched. Germline CDR1 and CDR2: SGDLS and YYNGEE. The CDR3 consists of 15 residues.

The chain carries TRBV7-9 and TRBJ1-3, with D perhaps TRBD1 (6 bases). CDR1 and CDR2 from the germline V gene are SEHNR and FQNEAQ (reference sequence). Trimming took 5 bases from V and 1 from J, leaving 15 bases between them. CDR3 length: 16 residues. The CDR3 reads CASSGQGSVSGNTIYF. CDR3 in DNA: TGTGCCAGCAGCGGTCAGGGGTCGGTTTCTGGAAACACCATATATTTT.